Each of the 23 T cell receptor beta chains below was sequenced from the same sample in a study of a mutant IDH1 vaccine in newly diagnosed glioma. These TCRs are of unknown antigen specificity. Repertoires were generated with immunoSEQ multiplex PCR, while TCRdb's copy carries only in-frame clones and drops some. This table holds tens of thousands of clones, less than 90% found once. Time point: week 35, safety follow-up. Vaccine doses each comprised 300 ug of mutant IDH1 20-mer peptide, with topical imiquimod. The sequencing here drew on PBMCs, taken from a glioma patient whose treatment included an IDH1 peptide vaccine. The source is a man younger than 30 with glioma.

A single count supports this clone. This sequence joins TRBV2 and TRBJ1-5; 8 bases map to TRBD1. Losses at the gene ends were 6 bases for V and 3 bases for J; bases not matched to a gene: 10. In germline, CDR1 is SNHLY, CDR2 FYNNEI. The CDR3 has 16 amino acids. The CDR3 reads CASSPDRGLPNQPQHF. CDR3 DNA sequence: TGTGCCAGCAGCCCTGACAGGGGCCTACCCAATCAGCCCCAGCATTTT.

CDR3 residues: CASSQGGTAGANVLTF. CDR3 bases: TGTGCCAGCAGCCAAGGGGGGACCGCAGGGGCCAACGTCCTGACTTTC. The chain employs TRBV27 and TRBJ2-6; D might be TRBD1 or TRBD2, each matching 6 bases. Trimming left V 6 bases short and J 4 bases short, with 16 bases between. The germline gives CDR1 MNHEY, CDR2 SMNVEV (reference sequence). The CDR3 is 16 amino acids.

The chain joins TRBV5-1 to TRBJ1-1; D possibly corresponds to TRBD1 (5 bases). Germline V CDR1 and CDR2: SGHRS, YFSETQ. The CDR3 is made up of 12 amino acids. V lost 3 bases and J lost 11, with 14 bases in between. The CDR3 region is CASSSAGAWAFF. The CDR3 nucleotides are TGCGCCAGCAGCTCAGCTGGGGCGTGGGCTTTCTTT.

This clone was counted only a few times. This chain joins TRBV7-3 and TRBJ2-1; D may match TRBD1 or TRBD2 (5 bases each). In germline, CDR1 is SGHTA, CDR2 FQGTGA. V was clipped by 5 bases and J by 2 bases, with 25 bases between them. This CDR3 contains 19 residues. The DNA for the CDR3 is TGTGCCAGCAGCGGGGCGAAGGGGCGGCTGGAGGAGCCCTACAATGAGCAGTTCTTC. Its protein is CASSGAKGRLEEPYNEQFF.

The V gene is TRBV2, the J gene TRBJ2-7, with TRBD1 matching over 9 bases. Germline V gene sequence: CDR1 SNHLY, CDR2 FYNNEI. J gave up 1 base and V 8 bases, and 3 bases lay outside the gene matches. This CDR3 region has 13 residues. The CDR3 sequence: CASGGTGSYEQYF. CDR3 in DNA: TGTGCCAGCGGCGGGACAGGGTCCTACGAGCAGTACTTC.

The chain is built from TRBV9 and TRBJ1-1; D call uncertain. Germline V CDR1 and CDR2: SGDLS, YYNGEE. Trimming took off 3 bases at V and 1 base at J, with 7 bases between the two ends. The CDR3 is 13 amino acids. CDR3 DNA: TGTGCCAGCAGCGGACAAAGGAACACTGAAGCTTTCTTT. Residues: CASSGQRNTEAFF. The full variable domain, rest sourced from reference TRBV9 and TRBJ1-1, is DSGVTQTPKHLITATGQRVTLRCSPRSGDLSVYWYQQSLDQGLQFLIQYYNGEERAKGNILERFSAQQFPDLHSELNLSSLELGDSALYFCASSGQRNTEAFFGQGTRLTVV.

The chain uses TRBV27 and TRBJ2-7; the match to TRBD2 covers 8 bases. This CDR3 comprises 16 residues. Germline CDR1 and CDR2: MNHEY and SMNVEV (reference sequence). The V segment lost 0 bases and the J segment 0 bases; nucleotides outside the gene matches: 4. The CDR3 DNA sequence: TGTGCCAGCAGTTTATCTGGACTAGCAGCCTCCTACGAGCAGTACTTC. As protein: CASSLSGLAASYEQYF.

This chain connects TRBV5-1 to TRBJ2-1; the D is unclear. CDR3 size: 16 residues. Between the trimmed V and J ends, which lost 0 bases and 0 bases, there was a span of 10 bases. CDR1 SGHRS and CDR2 YFSETQ come from the germline V gene. The CDR3 region is CASSLETLPSYNEQFF. The CDR3 bases are TGCGCCAGCAGCTTGGAGACCTTACCCTCCTACAATGAGCAGTTCTTC.

The chain links TRBV6-5 to TRBJ1-2; tentative D call: TRBD1 (6 bases). With 7 bases removed from V and 4 bases from J, the gap between germline ends came to 10 bases. The CDR3 is 12 amino acids. Germline CDR1 is MNHEY and CDR2 is SVGAGI. CDR3 in DNA: TGTGCCAGCATGGACAGCTTCTATGGCTACACCTTC. It yields the protein CASMDSFYGYTF.

There are a few counts of this clone. The chain couples TRBV27 to TRBJ2-7; D gene uncertain. This CDR3 spans 12 amino acids. The germline gives CDR1 MNHEY, CDR2 SMNVEV (reference sequence). Trimming removed 6 bases from V and 3 bases from J, with 9 bases in between. The CDR3 nucleotides read TGTGCCAGCAGGCTCAACCGCTACGAGCAGTACTTC. Its translation: CASRLNRYEQYF.

V gene TRBV13 combines with J gene TRBJ1-1; D might be TRBD1 (6 bases). Per the germline V gene, CDR1 is PRHDT and CDR2 is FYEKMQ (reference sequence). V was cut by 5 bases and J by 5 bases, with 15 bases left in between. The CDR3 sequence is 14 residues long. The CDR3 is CASSTTGRRTEAFF. For the CDR3, the DNA is TGTGCCAGCAGCACTACAGGGAGGAGGACTGAAGCTTTCTTT.

The sample holds one count of this clone. The V and J genes are TRBV19 and TRBJ1-2; D not certain. In germline, CDR1 is LNHDA, CDR2 SQIVND (reference sequence). Trimming took 1 base from V and 1 from J, leaving 10 bases between them. The CDR3 sequence is 15 residues long. In nucleotides, the CDR3 is TGTGCCAGTAGTATAGGTGGAGGGATTAACTATGGCTACACCTTC. It encodes CASSIGGGINYGYTF.

V usage is TRBV13 and J usage is TRBJ1-3; D unclear. The V and J ends lost 3 bases and 2 bases respectively, with 14 bases between them. This CDR3 comprises 16 residues. The V gene's germline CDR1 is PRHDT and CDR2 FYEKMQ (reference sequence). CDR3 in amino acids: CASSFLSQSAGNTIYF. CDR3 DNA: TGTGCCAGCAGCTTTCTCTCCCAGTCAGCTGGAAACACCATATATTTT.

The chain is built from TRBV4-3 and TRBJ1-1; 7 bases map to TRBD1. The CDR3 covers 15 residues. The V gene's germline CDR1 is LGHNA and CDR2 YSLEER. Losses at the gene ends were 1 base for V and 7 bases for J; bases not matched to a gene: 9. The CDR3: CASSQVVGQTFEAFF. DNA for the CDR3: TGCGCCAGCAGCCAAGTGGTGGGACAGACTTTTGAAGCTTTCTTT.

The chain employs TRBV7-2 and TRBJ1-4; 7 nucleotides line up with TRBD1. Germline V gives CDR1 SGHTA, CDR2 FQGNSA. This CDR3 contains 14 residues. J lost 8 bases, V lost 1 base, and 4 bases had no gene match. CDR3 residues: CASSLGQGSEKLFF. CDR3 bases: TGTGCCAGCAGCTTAGGACAGGGAAGCGAAAAACTGTTTTTT.

V gene TRBV7-9 combines with J gene TRBJ1-3, with D tentatively TRBD1 (6 bases). V shed 4 bases and J shed 4 bases, with 14 bases lying between them. There are 15 residues in the CDR3. Germline values: CDR1 SEHNR, CDR2 FQNEAQ (reference sequence). The DNA for the CDR3 is TGTGCCAGCAGCTCATCAGGGGCCCCGGGAAACACCATATATTTT. It encodes CASSSSGAPGNTIYF.

The J gene is TRBJ1-2, the V gene TRBV7-2, with D perhaps matching TRBD1 (6 bases). From germline, CDR1 is SGHTA and CDR2 FQGNSA. Trimming took off 0 bases at V and 2 bases at J, with 10 bases between the two ends. CDR3 length: 15 amino acids. The CDR3 reads CASSLARGWNYGYTF. The CDR3 DNA sequence: TGTGCCAGCAGCTTAGCCAGGGGTTGGAACTATGGCTACACCTTC. The full variable domain, its missing parts supplied by reference TRBV7-2 and TRBJ1-2, is GAGVSQSPSNKVTEKGKDVELRCDPISGHTALYWYRQSLGQGLEFLIYFQGNSAPDKSGLPSDRFSAERTGGSVSTLTIQRTQQEDSAVYLCASSLARGWNYGYTFGSGTRLTVV.

This rearrangement joins TRBV28 to TRBJ1-5; D is unclear. This CDR3 has 15 residues. V was cut by 5 bases and J by 2 bases, with 13 bases left in between. Germline loops: CDR1 MDHEN, CDR2 SYDVKM. The CDR3 DNA reads as TGTGCCAGCAGTACCAGCGCGGCTGGCAATCAGCCCCAGCATTTT. It yields the protein CASSTSAAGNQPQHF.

J is TRBJ2-1 and V is TRBV9; D is possibly TRBD1 (5 bases). Trimming removed 0 bases at V and 7 bases at J, with 11 bases between. Per the germline V gene, CDR1 is SGDLS and CDR2 is YYNGEE. The CDR3 contains 14 residues. The DNA for the CDR3 is TGTGCCAGCAGCGTAGATCAGGGTTCAAATGAGCAGTTCTTC. This codes for CASSVDQGSNEQFF.

The chain carries TRBV13 and TRBJ2-3, with D perhaps matching TRBD1 (5 bases). Per the germline V gene, CDR1 is PRHDT and CDR2 is FYEKMQ (reference sequence). Between the trimmed V and J ends, which lost 2 bases and 7 bases, there was a span of 13 bases. CDR3 length equals 14 residues. The CDR3 loop reads CASSLRGGVNTQYF. CDR3 sequence (DNA): TGTGCCAGCAGCTTAAGGGGTGGCGTGAATACGCAGTATTTT.

The genes are TRBV19 and TRBJ1-2; tentatively, D is TRBD1 (5 bases). CDR1 LNHDA and CDR2 SQIVND come from the germline V gene (reference sequence). V lost 7 bases and J lost 5, with 14 bases in between. This CDR3 region has 13 residues. The DNA of the CDR3 is TGTGCCAGTATGTCGGGACGACGATATGGCTACACCTTC. Its translation: CASMSGRRYGYTF.

The chain carries TRBV11-3 and TRBJ1-1, with D uncertain. The germline gives CDR1 SGHNT, CDR2 YENEEA. V lost 0 bases and J 6 bases, leaving 8 bases between the germline ends. The CDR3 runs to 13 residues. CDR3 sequence: CASSLERTAEAFF. The CDR3 region has the DNA TGTGCCAGCAGCTTAGAAAGGACGGCTGAAGCTTTCTTT.

The chain recombines TRBV6-1 with TRBJ2-2; perhaps TRBD1 as D (5 bases). Trimming took off 0 bases at V and 0 bases at J, with 14 bases between the two ends. The CDR3 has 18 residues. Per germline, CDR1 MNHNS and CDR2 SASEGT. The CDR3 sequence is CASSEAVLGAANTGELFF. In DNA, the CDR3 is TGTGCCAGCAGTGAAGCCGTTCTAGGGGCCGCGAACACCGGGGAGCTGTTTTTT.